A selection of T cell receptor beta chains follows, all from one sample in a study of early T cells in non-severe SARS-CoV-2 infection. Each CDR3 protein is one row after TCRdb ran MiXCR on the 5' RACE reads. The table shows more than 80,000 distinct CDR3 sequences, with 12% to 15% occurring only once. The sequenced material came from whole blood. The origin of the receptors is an adult who was a healthcare worker with PCR-confirmed SARS-CoV-2 infection or an uninfected control (not recorded which). Each CDR3 is given with its conserved first and last residue. A D gene is named only where the DNA matches it firmly. Some rows have no size entry. The others give once, few or many, or a class for an expanded clone.

TRBJ2-5 TRBV7-2 TRBD2 16 few CASSLSRLAGIETQYF
TRBJ2-2 TRBV28 - 14 - CASSLLGYTGELFF
TRBJ2-4 TRBV28 - 15 few CASSLTGLIKNIQYF
TRBJ1-2 TRBV12-3/TRBV12-4 - 14 many CASSFFPGAYGYTF
TRBJ1-5 TRBV7-8 - 15 few CASSLVARGSQPQHF
TRBJ2-7 TRBV19 TRBD1 13 many CASSTTTGREQYF
TRBJ1-1 TRBV5-5 - 14 - CASSQGRGWTEAFF
TRBJ2-3 TRBV11-2 - 12 many CASSLEGASKYF
TRBJ1-3 TRBV7-2 TRBD1 17 - CASSSGTGARSGNTIYF
TRBJ2-7 TRBV4-3 - 15 - CASSQGFRGDYEQYF
TRBJ2-3 TRBV7-6 - 15 few CASTSGAPGADTQYF
TRBJ1-1 TRBV5-6 - 12 many CASSFHNTEAFF
TRBJ1-4 TRBV7-2 TRBD1 16 few CASSLVSGQGYEKLFF
TRBJ2-1 TRBV19 TRBD2 16 many CASSTGGRAFYNEQFF
TRBJ2-1 TRBV29-1 TRBD1 17 many CSVVRGTGDGRQLKQFF
TRBJ2-3 TRBV20-1 TRBD2 14 - CSAISGLDPDTQYF
TRBJ1-1 TRBV18 - 17 - CASSRNAPGDMNTEAFF
TRBJ1-1 TRBV9 - 13 few CASRQGPNTEAFF
TRBJ1-3 TRBV6-1 TRBD1 16 - CASRAGGLGSGNTIYF
TRBJ2-3 TRBV19 TRBD2 17 many CASSIRASGGFTDTQYF
TRBJ1-3 TRBV29-1 - 17 few CSVEVVGTGDSGNTIYF
TRBJ2-1 TRBV4-3 - 18 many CASSQDIIGESSYNEQFF
TRBJ2-5 TRBV11-2 TRBD2 14 - CASSYGTSGETQYF
TRBJ1-2 TRBV20-1 TRBD1 13 few CSAPKQGAKGYTF
TRBJ1-4 TRBV14 TRBD1 15 many CASSRHGQGGGKLFF
TRBJ2-3 TRBV6-2/TRBV6-3 - 16 many CASSYYTGALADTQYF
TRBJ2-2 TRBV11-2 - 15 few CASSPIPWNTGELFF
TRBJ1-2 TRBV4-3 TRBD1 15 many CASSYRQGAVRGYTF